This T cell receptor beta chain was recorded in a study of blood T cell repertoires in COVID-19. In the original processing: Reference gene primers were amplified, and this amplification served to estimate nucleated cell counts. Generated by immunoSEQ multiplex PCR, the TCRdb table keeps only in-frame clones and is missing some. For V, J and clone size, that table is used; D and trimming come from the DNA. The repertoire holds some 110,000 clones, with 70% to 85% as singletons. V gave up 6 bases and J gave up 1 base, with 19 bases separating them. CDR1 and CDR2 from the germline V gene are MNHNY and SVGAGI (reference sequence). CDR3 size: 16 residues.

The source is a woman in her seventies with acute or convalescent COVID-19. The sample was peripheral blood. V usage is TRBV6-6 and J usage is TRBJ2-7, with TRBD2 as a possible D gene (6 bases). The CDR3 bases are TGTGCCAGCAGCCGTTCGACGCTGGGGGGTTCCTACGAGCAGTACTTC. Its translation is CASSRSTLGGSYEQYF.